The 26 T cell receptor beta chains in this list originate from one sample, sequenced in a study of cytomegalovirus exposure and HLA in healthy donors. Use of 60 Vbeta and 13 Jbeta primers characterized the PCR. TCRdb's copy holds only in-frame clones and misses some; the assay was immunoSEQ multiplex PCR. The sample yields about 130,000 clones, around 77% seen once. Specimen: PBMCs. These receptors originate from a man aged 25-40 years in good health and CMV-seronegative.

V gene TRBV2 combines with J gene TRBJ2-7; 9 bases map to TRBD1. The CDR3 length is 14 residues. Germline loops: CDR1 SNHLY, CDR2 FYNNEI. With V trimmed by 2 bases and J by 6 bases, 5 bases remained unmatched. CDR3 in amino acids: CASSERDRDREQYF. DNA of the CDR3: TGTGCCAGCAGTGAACGGGACAGGGACCGCGAGCAGTACTTC.

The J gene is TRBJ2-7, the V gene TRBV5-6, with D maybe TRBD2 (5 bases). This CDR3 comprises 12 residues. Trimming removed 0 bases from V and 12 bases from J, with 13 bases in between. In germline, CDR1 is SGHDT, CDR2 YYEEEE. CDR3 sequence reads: CASSLAEAAGYF. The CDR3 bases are TGTGCCAGCAGCTTGGCCGAGGCGGCGGGGTACTTC.

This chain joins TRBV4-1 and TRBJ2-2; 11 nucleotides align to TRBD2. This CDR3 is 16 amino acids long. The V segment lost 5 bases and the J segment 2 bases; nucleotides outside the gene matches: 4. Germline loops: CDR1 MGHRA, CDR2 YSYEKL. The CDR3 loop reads CASSSGTSGNTGELFF. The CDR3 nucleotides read TGCGCCAGCAGCTCCGGGACTAGCGGTAACACCGGGGAGCTGTTTTTT.

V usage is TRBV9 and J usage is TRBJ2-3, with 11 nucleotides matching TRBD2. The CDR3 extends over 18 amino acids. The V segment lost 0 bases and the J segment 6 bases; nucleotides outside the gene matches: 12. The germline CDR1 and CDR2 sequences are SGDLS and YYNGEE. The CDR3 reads CASSVGTSGRYSADTQYF. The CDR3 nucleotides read TGTGCCAGCAGCGTAGGGACTAGCGGGCGTTACTCGGCGGATACGCAGTATTTT.

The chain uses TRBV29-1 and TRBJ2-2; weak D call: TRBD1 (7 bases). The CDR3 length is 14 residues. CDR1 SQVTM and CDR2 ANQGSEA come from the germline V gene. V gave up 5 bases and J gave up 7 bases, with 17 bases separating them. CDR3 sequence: CSVRGQGGVGELFF. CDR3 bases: TGCAGCGTTCGGGGGCAGGGGGGAGTCGGGGAGCTGTTTTTT.

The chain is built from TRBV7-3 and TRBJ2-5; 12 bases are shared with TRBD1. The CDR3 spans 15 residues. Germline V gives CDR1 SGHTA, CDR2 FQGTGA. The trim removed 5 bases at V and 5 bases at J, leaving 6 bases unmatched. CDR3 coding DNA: TGTGCCAGCAGCCAAGGGACAGGGGGCACGGAGACCCAGTACTTC. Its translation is CASSQGTGGTETQYF.

Here the CDR3 reads CASSGRTGPMNTEAFF. The CDR3, as DNA: TGTGCCAGCAGCGGTCGAACAGGGCCGATGAACACTGAAGCTTTCTTT. This chain links TRBV21-1 with TRBJ1-1; the table's D call TRBD1 went unverified against the DNA. TRBV21-1 is a documented pseudogene. The CDR3 extends over 16 amino acids.

The CDR3 DNA reads TGCGCCAGCAGCAACCTACAGGGGGCGGGGGCCAACGTCCTGACTTTC. It translates to CASSNLQGAGANVLTF. V and J are TRBV5-1 and TRBJ2-6; 9 nucleotides agree with TRBD1. The ends lost 4 bases at V and 4 bases at J; junction bases unmatched: 6. This CDR3 has 16 residues. From germline, CDR1 is SGHRS and CDR2 YFSETQ.

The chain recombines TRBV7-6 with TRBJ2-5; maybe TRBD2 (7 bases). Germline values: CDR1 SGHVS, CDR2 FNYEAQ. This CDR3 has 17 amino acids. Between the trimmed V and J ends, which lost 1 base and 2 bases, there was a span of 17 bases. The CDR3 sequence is CASSLGGGGSPQETQYF. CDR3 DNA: TGTGCCAGCAGCTTAGGGGGGGGCGGGAGCCCACAAGAGACCCAGTACTTC.

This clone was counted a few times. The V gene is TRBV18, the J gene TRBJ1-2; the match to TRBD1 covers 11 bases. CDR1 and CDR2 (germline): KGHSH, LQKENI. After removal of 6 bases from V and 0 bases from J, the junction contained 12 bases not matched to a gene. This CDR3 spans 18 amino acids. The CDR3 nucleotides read TGTGCCAGCTCCCTCCGGCCGGGACAGGGGGTAGCTAACTATGGCTACACCTTC. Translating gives CASSLRPGQGVANYGYTF.

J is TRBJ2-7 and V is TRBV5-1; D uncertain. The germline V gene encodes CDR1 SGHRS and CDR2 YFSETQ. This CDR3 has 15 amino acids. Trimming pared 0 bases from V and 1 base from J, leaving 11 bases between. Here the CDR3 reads CASSLAAGRSYEQYF. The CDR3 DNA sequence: TGCGCCAGCAGCTTGGCCGCAGGCCGGTCCTACGAGCAGTACTTC.

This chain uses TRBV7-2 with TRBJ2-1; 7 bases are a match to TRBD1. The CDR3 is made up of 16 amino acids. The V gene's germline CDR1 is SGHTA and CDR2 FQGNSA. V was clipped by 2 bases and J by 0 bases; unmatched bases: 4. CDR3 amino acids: CASSLQGVGSYNEQFF. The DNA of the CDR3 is TGTGCCAGCAGCTTACAGGGGGTGGGCTCCTACAATGAGCAGTTCTTC.

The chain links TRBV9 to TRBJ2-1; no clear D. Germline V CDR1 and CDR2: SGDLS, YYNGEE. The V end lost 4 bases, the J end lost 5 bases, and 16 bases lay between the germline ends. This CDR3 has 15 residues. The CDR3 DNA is TGTGCCAGCAGCCCTCGGAGTGTTTCCCACAATGAGCAGTTCTTC. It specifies CASSPRSVSHNEQFF.

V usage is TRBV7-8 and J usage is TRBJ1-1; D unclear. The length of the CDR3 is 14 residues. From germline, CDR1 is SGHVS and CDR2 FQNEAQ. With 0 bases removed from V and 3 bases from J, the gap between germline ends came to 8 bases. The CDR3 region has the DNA TGTGCCAGCAGCTTAGCGGGGAGCTACACTGAAGCTTTCTTT. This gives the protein CASSLAGSYTEAFF.

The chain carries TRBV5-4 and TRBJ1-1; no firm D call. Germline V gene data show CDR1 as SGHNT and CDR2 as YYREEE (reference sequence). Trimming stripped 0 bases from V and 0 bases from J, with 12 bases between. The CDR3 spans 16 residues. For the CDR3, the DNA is TGTGCCAGCAGCTTGGATCAGACGAGGATGAACACTGAAGCTTTCTTT. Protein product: CASSLDQTRMNTEAFF.

Written as DNA, the CDR3 is TGTGCCAGCAGTTCCGGGATCCTCTGGGAGCAGTACTTC. It encodes CASSSGILWEQYF. This chain links TRBV28 with TRBJ2-7; D might be TRBD2 (5 bases). Germline CDR1 is MDHEN and CDR2 is SYDVKM. Trimming took 4 bases from V and 7 from J, leaving 14 bases between them. This CDR3 spans 13 amino acids.

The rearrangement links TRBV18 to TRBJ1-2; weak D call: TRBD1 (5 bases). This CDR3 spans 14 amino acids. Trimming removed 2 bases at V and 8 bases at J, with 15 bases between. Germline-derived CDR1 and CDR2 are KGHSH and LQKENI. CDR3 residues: CASSPGRGGTGYTF. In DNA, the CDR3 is TGTGCCAGCTCACCAGGTCGAGGAGGGACCGGCTACACCTTC.

CDR3 nucleotides: TGCGCCAGCAGCTCGGGCCGGTACCCCCCAGGGAACTCCTACGAGCAGTACTTC. Protein: CASSSGRYPPGNSYEQYF. The chain is built from TRBV5-1 and TRBJ2-7; possible D gene TRBD1, 5 bases. V shed 3 bases and J shed 0 bases, with 22 bases lying between them. The CDR3 sequence is 18 residues long. Germline CDR1 is SGHRS and CDR2 is YFSETQ.

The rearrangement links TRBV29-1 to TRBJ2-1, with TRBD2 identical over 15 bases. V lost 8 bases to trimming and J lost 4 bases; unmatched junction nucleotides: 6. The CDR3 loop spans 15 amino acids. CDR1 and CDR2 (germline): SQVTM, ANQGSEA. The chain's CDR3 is CSSDGTSGGYNEQFF. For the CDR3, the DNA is TGCAGCTCCGACGGGACTAGCGGGGGGTACAATGAGCAGTTCTTC.

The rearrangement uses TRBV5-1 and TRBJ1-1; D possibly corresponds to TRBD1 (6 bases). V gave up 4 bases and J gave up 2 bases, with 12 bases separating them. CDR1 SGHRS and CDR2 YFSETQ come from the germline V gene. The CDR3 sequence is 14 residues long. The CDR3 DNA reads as TGCGCCAGCAGCCGGGCGGACAGCAACACTGAAGCTTTCTTT. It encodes CASSRADSNTEAFF.

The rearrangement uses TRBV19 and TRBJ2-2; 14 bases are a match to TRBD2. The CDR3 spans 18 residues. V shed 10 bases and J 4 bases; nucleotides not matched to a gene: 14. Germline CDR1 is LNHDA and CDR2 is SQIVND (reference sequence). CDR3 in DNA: TGTGCCAAAGGCGCCCCCGGACTAGCGGGAGGTTGCACCGGGGAGCTGTTTTTT. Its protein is CAKGAPGLAGGCTGELFF. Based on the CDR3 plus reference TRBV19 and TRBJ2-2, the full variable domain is DGGITQSPKYLFRKEGQNVTLSCEQNLNHDAMYWYRQDPGQGLRLIYYSQIVNDFQKGDIAEGYSVSREKKESFPLTVTSAQKNPTAFYLCAKGAPGLAGGCTGELFFGEGSRLTVL.

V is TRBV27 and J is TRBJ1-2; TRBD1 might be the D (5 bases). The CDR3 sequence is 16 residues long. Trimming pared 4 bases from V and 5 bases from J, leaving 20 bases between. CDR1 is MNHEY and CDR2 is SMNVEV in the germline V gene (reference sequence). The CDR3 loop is CASSYGGEDDMYGYTF. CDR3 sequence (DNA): TGTGCCAGCAGTTATGGGGGGGAAGATGATATGTATGGCTACACCTTC.

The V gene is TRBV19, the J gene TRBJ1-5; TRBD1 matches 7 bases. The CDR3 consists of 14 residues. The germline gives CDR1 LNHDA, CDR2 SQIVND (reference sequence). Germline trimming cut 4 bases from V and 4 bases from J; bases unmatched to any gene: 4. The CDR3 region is CASSRGQKNQPQHF. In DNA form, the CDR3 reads TGTGCCAGTAGTAGGGGACAGAAGAATCAGCCCCAGCATTTT.

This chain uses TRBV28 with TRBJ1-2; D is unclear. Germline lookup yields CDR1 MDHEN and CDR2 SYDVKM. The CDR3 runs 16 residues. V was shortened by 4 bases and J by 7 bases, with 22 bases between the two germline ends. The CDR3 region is CASSSGAGGIGGGYTF. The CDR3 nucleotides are TGTGCCAGCAGTTCGGGCGCTGGAGGGATCGGCGGTGGCTACACCTTC.

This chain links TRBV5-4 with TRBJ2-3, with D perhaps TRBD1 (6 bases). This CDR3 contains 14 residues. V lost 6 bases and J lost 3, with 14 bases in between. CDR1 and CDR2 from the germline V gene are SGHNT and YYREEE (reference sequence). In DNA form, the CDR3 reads TGTGCCAGCATCGACAGGTTACGAACAGATACGCAGTATTTT. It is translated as CASIDRLRTDTQYF.

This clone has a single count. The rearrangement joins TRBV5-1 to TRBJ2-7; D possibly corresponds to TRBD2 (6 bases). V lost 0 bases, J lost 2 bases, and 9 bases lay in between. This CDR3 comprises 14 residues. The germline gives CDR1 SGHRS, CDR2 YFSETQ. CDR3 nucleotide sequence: TGCGCCAGCAGCTTGGCCGCGGGAACCTACGAGCAGTACTTC. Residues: CASSLAAGTYEQYF.